This entry lists 19 T cell receptor beta chains sequenced from one sample in a study of blood T cell repertoires in COVID-19. The repertoire was sequenced with immunoSEQ multiplex PCR; TCRdb's copy has only in-frame clones and lacks some. The table lists 150,000 to 200,000 clones, about 80% of them singletons, with approximately 12% in the top ten. Sequencing input: PBMCs or T cells enriched from blood (not recorded which). These TCRs come from a man aged 45-65 years who had recovered from COVID-19.

The chain employs TRBV7-8 and TRBJ1-1; 9 bases fit TRBD1. Per germline, CDR1 SGHVS and CDR2 FQNEAQ. The CDR3 length is 14 residues. V lost 3 bases and J lost 4; bases outside the gene matches: 3. The CDR3 DNA reads as TGTGCCAGCAGCTTCCGGGACAGGGCCACTGAAGCTTTCTTT. Protein sequence: CASSFRDRATEAFF.

This clone was seen once. CDR3 coding DNA: TGCAGCGTTGGTCGGTTTATGGGTTTGGAGGGCTACACCTTC. Translated: CSVGRFMGLEGYTF. The chain has TRBV29-1 and TRBJ1-2; D is uncertain. This CDR3 region has 14 residues. Germline V gene lookup returns CDR1 SQVTM and CDR2 ANQGSEA. V was pared by 4 bases and J by 8 bases, with 20 bases between.

The CDR3 region is CASSPTLAGQYNSPLHF. CDR3 bases: TGTGCCAGCAGTCCGACGCTAGCGGGACAATATAATTCACCCCTCCACTTT. V and J are TRBV28 and TRBJ1-6; possible D gene TRBD1, 6 bases. CDR1 is MDHEN and CDR2 is SYDVKM in the germline V gene. This CDR3 region has 17 residues. The V and J ends lost 5 bases and 4 bases respectively, with 18 bases between them. Supplemented by reference TRBV28 and TRBJ1-6, the full variable domain reads DVKVTQSSRYLVKRTGEKVFLECVQDMDHENMFWYRQDPGLGLRLIYFSYDVKMKEKGDIPEGYSVSREKKERFSLILESASTNQTSMYLCASSPTLAGQYNSPLHFGNGTRLTVT.

The chain is built from TRBV6-2 or TRBV6-3 and TRBJ2-3, with a possible D match to TRBD2 (5 bases). CDR1 MNHEY and CDR2 SVGEGT come from the germline V gene. The CDR3 loop spans 13 amino acids. The V gene lost 6 bases and the J gene lost 7 bases, with 14 bases spanning the gap. The DNA for the CDR3 is TGTGCCAGCAGCAACCCCCCGGGAAATACGCAGTATTTT. It codes for CASSNPPGNTQYF.

The chain combines TRBV6-5 with TRBJ1-5; TRBD1 is a possible D gene (5 bases). V dropped 7 bases and J dropped 7 bases, with 17 bases sitting between them. The germline CDR1 and CDR2 sequences are MNHEY and SVGAGI. The CDR3 is 14 residues long. The CDR3 here is CASIDKGGAQPQHF. The CDR3 region has the DNA TGTGCCAGCATAGACAAGGGAGGGGCGCAGCCCCAGCATTTT.

In its sample, this clone was seen once. The V call is TRBV9, the J call TRBJ2-4; D not certain. The CDR3 totals 16 residues. The V end was cut by 0 bases, the J end by 4 bases, with 14 bases between. Germline-derived CDR1 and CDR2 are SGDLS and YYNGEE. The CDR3 bases are TGTGCCAGCAGCGTAGAGGCCACAAGAGGAAAAAACATTCAGTACTTC. Its translation: CASSVEATRGKNIQYF.

This chain uses TRBV5-1 with TRBJ2-5; 8 bases map to TRBD1. J was trimmed by 5 bases and V by 5 bases; bases with no gene match: 11. Germline V gene sequence: CDR1 SGHRS, CDR2 YFSETQ. The length of the CDR3 is 15 residues. The CDR3 sequence is CASRENPRGPETQYF. In DNA, the CDR3 is TGCGCCAGCAGGGAGAACCCCAGGGGGCCCGAGACCCAGTACTTC.

V is TRBV2 and J is TRBJ1-2, with 8 bases identical to TRBD1. The length of the CDR3 is 13 residues. V trimming: 11 bases; J trimming: 4 bases; junction bases outside the gene matches: 9. Germline V lookup: CDR1 SNHLY, CDR2 FYNNEI. CDR3 in amino acids: CAGGQGRGYGYTF. DNA of the CDR3: TGTGCCGGAGGACAGGGCAGAGGCTATGGCTACACCTTC.

A note on this clone: Different DNA sequences within this sample yield the same CDR3. The rearrangement uses TRBV9 and TRBJ1-1, with D hard to call. This CDR3 contains 13 residues. From germline, CDR1 is SGDLS and CDR2 YYNGEE. The V end lost 0 bases, the J end lost 1 base, and 4 bases lay between the germline ends. For the CDR3, the DNA is TGTGCCAGCAGCGTAGCAGGGAACACTGAAGCTTTCTTT. Its protein is CASSVAGNTEAFF.

The chain employs TRBV28 and TRBJ2-2; 7 bases fit TRBD2. Unmatched junction bases numbered 4, after V lost 4 bases and J lost 2 bases. Germline assignment: CDR1 MDHEN and CDR2 SYDVKM. CDR3 length equals 15 residues. The CDR3 protein is CASSSRTSNTGELFF. The CDR3 region has the DNA TGTGCCAGCAGTTCTAGGACTAGTAACACCGGGGAGCTGTTTTTT.

This sequence joins TRBV30 and TRBJ1-6; D gene uncertain. Germline lookup yields CDR1 GTSNPN and CDR2 SVGIG (reference sequence). V was clipped by 8 bases and J by 6 bases, with 17 bases between them. CDR3 length: 14 residues. The CDR3 spells CASNRRRINSPLHF. In DNA form, the CDR3 reads TGTGCCAGTAACCGACGCAGGATTAATTCACCCCTCCACTTT.

The chain couples TRBV11-2 to TRBJ2-7; 8 nucleotides match TRBD1. Germline-derived CDR1 and CDR2 are SGHAT and FQNNGV. The CDR3 runs to 13 residues. The junction had 1 base not matched to a gene; V was cut back by 4 bases and J by 2 bases. The CDR3 here is CASSWDRPYEQYF. The CDR3 region has the DNA TGTGCCAGCAGCTGGGACAGGCCCTACGAGCAGTACTTC.

Notes on this clone: This same CDR3 is encoded by further DNA sequences in the sample. CDR3 DNA sequence: TGTGCCAGCAGCCGGGACAGACAAGAGACCCAGTACTTC. It encodes CASSRDRQETQYF. The rearrangement uses TRBV12-3 or TRBV12-4 and TRBJ2-5; TRBD1 matches 7 bases. The trim removed 6 bases at V and 2 bases at J, leaving 3 bases unmatched. The CDR3 consists of 13 residues.

The chain has TRBV11-1 and TRBJ2-3, with D maybe TRBD1 (6 bases). V lost 4 bases, J lost 2 bases, and 16 bases lay in between. CDR1 and CDR2 (germline): SGHAT, FQDESV (reference sequence). The CDR3 length is 16 residues. DNA of the CDR3: TGTGCCAGCAGCTCGGTGTCACAGGGCTTCACAGATACGCAGTATTTT. This gives the protein CASSSVSQGFTDTQYF.

The chain has TRBV6-5 and TRBJ1-6; TRBD1 aligns across 7 bases. From germline, CDR1 is MNHEY and CDR2 SVGAGI. The CDR3 has 14 residues. J was trimmed by 7 bases and V by 6 bases; bases with no gene match: 6. CDR3 in DNA: TGTGCCAGCAGACTACGGACAGGCAATTCACCCCTCCACTTT. Its translation is CASRLRTGNSPLHF.

The J gene is TRBJ1-1, the V gene TRBV19; 8 bases are shared with TRBD1. The CDR3 sequence is 13 residues long. Looked up from germline, CDR1 is LNHDA and CDR2 is SQIVND (reference sequence). With 5 bases clipped from V and 8 bases from J, the junction kept 7 bases outside the gene matches. The CDR3, as DNA: TGTGCCAGTAGTTTACGGACAGGGCTAGAAGCTTTCTTT. Its translation: CASSLRTGLEAFF.

V is TRBV7-9 and J is TRBJ1-4, with D possibly matching TRBD1 (5 bases). There are 15 residues in the CDR3. The V and J ends lost 5 bases and 0 bases respectively, with 10 bases between them. The germline CDR1 and CDR2 sequences are SEHNR and FQNEAQ (reference sequence). CDR3 region: CASSPGAATNEKLFF. The DNA for the CDR3 is TGTGCCAGCAGCCCTGGGGCAGCAACTAATGAAAAACTGTTTTTT.

The chain links TRBV2 to TRBJ1-2; D is uncertain. V gave up 7 bases and J gave up 4 bases, with 13 bases separating them. CDR1 is SNHLY and CDR2 is FYNNEI in the germline V gene. The CDR3 runs 13 residues. The CDR3 region is CASTGEPRYGYTF. As DNA, the CDR3 is TGTGCCAGCACCGGAGAACCGCGCTATGGCTACACCTTC.

The chain employs TRBV20-1 and TRBJ1-2; 7 positions agree with TRBD1. J gave up 7 bases and V 3 bases, and 5 bases lay outside the gene matches. The CDR3 covers 12 residues. Germline CDR1 and CDR2: DFQATT and SNEGSKA (reference sequence). The CDR3 bases are TGCAGTGCTAGTGACAGGGCATCTGGCTACACCTTC. Translating it yields CSASDRASGYTF.